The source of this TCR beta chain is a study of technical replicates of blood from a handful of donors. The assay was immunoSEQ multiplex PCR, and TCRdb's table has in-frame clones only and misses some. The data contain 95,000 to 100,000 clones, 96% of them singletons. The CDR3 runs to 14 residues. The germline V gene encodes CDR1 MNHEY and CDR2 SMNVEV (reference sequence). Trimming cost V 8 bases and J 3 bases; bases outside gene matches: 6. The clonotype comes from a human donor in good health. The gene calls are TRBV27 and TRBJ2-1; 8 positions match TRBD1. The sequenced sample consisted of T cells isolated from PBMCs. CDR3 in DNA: TGTGCCAGCCAGAGAGGGACAGGCTACAATGAGCAGTTCTTC. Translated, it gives CASQRGTGYNEQFF.